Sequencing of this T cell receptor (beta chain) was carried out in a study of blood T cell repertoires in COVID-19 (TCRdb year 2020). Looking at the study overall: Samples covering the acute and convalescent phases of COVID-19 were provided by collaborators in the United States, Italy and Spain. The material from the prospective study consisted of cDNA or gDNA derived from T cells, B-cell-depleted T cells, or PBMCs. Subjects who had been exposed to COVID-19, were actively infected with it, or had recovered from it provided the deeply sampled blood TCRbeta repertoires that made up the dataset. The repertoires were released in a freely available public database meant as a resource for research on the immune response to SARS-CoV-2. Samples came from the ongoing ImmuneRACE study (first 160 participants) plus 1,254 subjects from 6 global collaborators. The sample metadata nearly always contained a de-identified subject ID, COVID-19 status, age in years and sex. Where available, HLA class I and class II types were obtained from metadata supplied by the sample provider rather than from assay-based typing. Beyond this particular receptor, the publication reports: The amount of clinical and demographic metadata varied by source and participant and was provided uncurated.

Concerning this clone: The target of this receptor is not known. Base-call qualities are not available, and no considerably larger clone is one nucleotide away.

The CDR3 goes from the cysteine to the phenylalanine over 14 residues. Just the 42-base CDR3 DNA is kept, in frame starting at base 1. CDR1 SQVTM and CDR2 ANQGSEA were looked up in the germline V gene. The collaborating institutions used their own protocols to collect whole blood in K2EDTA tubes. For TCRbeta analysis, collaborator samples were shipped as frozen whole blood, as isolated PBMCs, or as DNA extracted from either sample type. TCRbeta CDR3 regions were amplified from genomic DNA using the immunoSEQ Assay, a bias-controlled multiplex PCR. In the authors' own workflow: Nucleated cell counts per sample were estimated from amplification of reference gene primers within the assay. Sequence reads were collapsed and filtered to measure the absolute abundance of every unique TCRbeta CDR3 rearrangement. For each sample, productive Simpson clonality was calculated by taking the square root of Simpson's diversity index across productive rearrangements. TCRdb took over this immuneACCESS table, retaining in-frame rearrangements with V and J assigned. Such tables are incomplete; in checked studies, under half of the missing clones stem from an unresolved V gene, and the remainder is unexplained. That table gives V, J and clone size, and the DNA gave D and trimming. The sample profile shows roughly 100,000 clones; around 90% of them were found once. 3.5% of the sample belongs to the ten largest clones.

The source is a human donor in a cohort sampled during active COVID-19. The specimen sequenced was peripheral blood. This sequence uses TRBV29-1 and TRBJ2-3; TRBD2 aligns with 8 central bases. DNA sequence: TGCACCACGCTTGGGGGACTAGGGAGAGATACGCAGTATTTT. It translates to CTTLGGLGRDTQYF.